The present TCR beta chain was sequenced within a study of spatial heterogeneity in lung cancer. The study, taken as a whole, reports: Ubiquitous expanded tumor TCRs surfaced in blood more at resection than they did at follow-up.

Time point defined: sample taken at primary tumor resection. Samples were obtained from approximately 72 donors, all untreated early-stage non-small cell lung cancer patients. Whole RNA, isolated from tumor, nontumor lung or frozen PBMC, was sequenced without prior sorting. Individual TCR cDNA molecules each bore their own unique molecular identifier. A single record per CDR3 protein comes from TCRdb applying MiXCR to the 5' RACE reads. In the table there are fewer than 40,000 distinct CDR3 sequences, around 7.5% of which are singletons. Looked up from germline, CDR1 is MNHEY and CDR2 is SMNVEV (reference sequence). This CDR3 contains 17 residues. The V end lost 3 bases, the J end lost 4 bases, and 20 bases lay between the germline ends. This clonotype has a handful of counts. Antigen unknown.

This receptor was identified in a male donor with early-stage non-small cell lung cancer. The starting material was PBMCs, obtained at surgery. This chain uses TRBV27 with TRBJ2-3; a possible D gene is TRBD2 (6 bases). Written as DNA, the CDR3 is TGTGCCAGCAGTTTGATTGGGGTTGTGTCGGGGGCAGATACGCAGTATTTT. Translating it yields CASSLIGVVSGADTQYF.